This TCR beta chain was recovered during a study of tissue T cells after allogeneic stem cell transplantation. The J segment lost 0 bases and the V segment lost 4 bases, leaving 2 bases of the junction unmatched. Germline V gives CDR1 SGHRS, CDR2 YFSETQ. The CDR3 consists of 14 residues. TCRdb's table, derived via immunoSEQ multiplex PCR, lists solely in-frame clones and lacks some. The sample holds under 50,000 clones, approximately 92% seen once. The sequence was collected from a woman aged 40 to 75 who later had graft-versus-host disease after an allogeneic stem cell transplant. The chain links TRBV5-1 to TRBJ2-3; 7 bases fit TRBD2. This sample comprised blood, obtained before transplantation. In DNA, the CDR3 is TGCGCCAGCAGCGTGGGGGGGAGCACAGATACGCAGTATTTT. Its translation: CASSVGGSTDTQYF.